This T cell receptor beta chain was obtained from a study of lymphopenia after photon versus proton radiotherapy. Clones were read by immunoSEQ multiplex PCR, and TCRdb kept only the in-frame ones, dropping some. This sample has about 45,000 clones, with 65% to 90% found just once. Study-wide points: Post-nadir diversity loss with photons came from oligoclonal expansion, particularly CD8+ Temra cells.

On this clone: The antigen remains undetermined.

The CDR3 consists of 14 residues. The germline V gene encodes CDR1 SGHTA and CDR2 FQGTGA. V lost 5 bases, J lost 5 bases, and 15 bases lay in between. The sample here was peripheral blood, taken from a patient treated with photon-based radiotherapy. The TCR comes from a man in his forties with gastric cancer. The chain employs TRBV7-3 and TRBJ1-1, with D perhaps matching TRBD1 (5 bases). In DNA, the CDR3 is TGTGCCAGCAGCCCCTCGACAGCGGGGACTGAAGCTTTCTTT. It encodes CASSPSTAGTEAFF. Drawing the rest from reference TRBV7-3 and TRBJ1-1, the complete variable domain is GAGVSQTPSNKVTEKGKYVELRCDPISGHTALYWYRQSLGQGPEFLIYFQGTGAADDSGLPNDRFFAVRPEGSVSTLKIQRTERGDSAVYLCASSPSTAGTEAFFGQGTRLTVV.